The 14 T cell receptor beta chains reported below all come from one sample, sequenced in a study of CD8+ T cells in alopecia areata. Once RNA had been extracted, it was reverse transcribed into cDNA to act as the sequencing template. Data came from immunoSEQ multiplex PCR; TCRdb stores just in-frame clones and leaves some out. The sample lists 150,000 to 200,000 clones; about three fifths were seen once. Treatment here: oral pan-JAK inhibitor, 5-10 mg twice daily. Here the sequenced sample was CD4+ T cells sorted from blood, taken at approximately week 60, from a patient treated with tofacitinib. The receptors come from a human donor with alopecia areata.

This sequence joins TRBV6-1 and TRBJ2-7; 13 nucleotides agree with TRBD2. The CDR3 totals 18 residues. Unmatched junction bases numbered 9, after V lost 2 bases and J lost 2 bases. The germline V gene encodes CDR1 MNHNS and CDR2 SASEGT. DNA of the CDR3: TGTGCCAGCAGTGAACACTCCCCCGGACTAGCGGGAGCCTACGAGCAGTACTTC. Translation: CASSEHSPGLAGAYEQYF.

This clone was seen only a few times. The chain joins TRBV28 to TRBJ2-3; 7 nucleotides align to TRBD2. The ends lost 6 bases at V and 5 bases at J; junction bases unmatched: 2. Per germline, CDR1 MDHEN and CDR2 SYDVKM. This CDR3 spans 12 amino acids. DNA for the CDR3: TGTGCCAGCAGGGGGGGGAGAGATACGCAGTATTTT. Translated: CASRGGRDTQYF.

This clone was found a few times. The V and J genes are TRBV4-2 and TRBJ1-5, with D perhaps TRBD1 (6 bases). With 6 bases removed from V and 0 bases from J, the gap between germline ends came to 12 bases. The CDR3 contains 15 residues. Germline CDR1 reads LGHNA; CDR2 reads YNFKEQ. CDR3 coding DNA: TGTGCCAGCAGTGAAACAGGGTATAGCAATCAGCCCCAGCATTTT. This translates into CASSETGYSNQPQHF.

The chain is built from TRBV21-1 and TRBJ2-6; whether TRBD1, the table's D call, matches the DNA was not checked. TRBV21-1 is flagged as a pseudogene. The CDR3 extends over 14 amino acids. The CDR3 reads CASQGGPGANVLTF. CDR3 nucleotides: TGTGCCAGCCAGGGTGGTCCTGGGGCCAACGTCCTGACTTTC.

The rearrangement uses TRBV30 and TRBJ1-2, with D maybe TRBD1 (5 bases). The CDR3 is 11 amino acids. V was clipped by 7 bases and J by 4 bases, with 10 bases between them. In germline, CDR1 is GTSNPN, CDR2 SVGIG (reference sequence). CDR3 sequence: CASTGFYGYTF. The CDR3 nucleotides are TGTGCCTCCACAGGCTTCTATGGCTACACCTTC.

The rearrangement uses TRBV5-1 and TRBJ2-3; tentative D call: TRBD1 (5 bases). Between the trimmed V and J ends, which lost 4 bases and 3 bases, there was a span of 12 bases. The germline V gene has CDR1 SGHRS and CDR2 YFSETQ. The CDR3 length is 14 residues. The DNA of the CDR3 is TGCGCCAGCAGCAGTACAGGCAAAACAGATACGCAGTATTTT. This translates into CASSSTGKTDTQYF.

This chain uses TRBV5-1 with TRBJ2-2; D unresolved. There are 15 residues in the CDR3. V gave up 0 bases and J gave up 3 bases, with 9 bases separating them. CDR1 and CDR2 from the germline V gene are SGHRS and YFSETQ. The CDR3 DNA reads TGCGCCAGCAGCTTGGACCAACGTGACACCGGGGAGCTGTTTTTT. As protein: CASSLDQRDTGELFF.

This clone has just a few counts. The V and J genes are TRBV5-1 and TRBJ2-2; D is possibly TRBD1 or TRBD2 (5 bases each). CDR1 is SGHRS, CDR2 YFSETQ, per germline. The CDR3 loop spans 15 amino acids. Trimming cost V 4 bases and J 1 base, with 11 bases left between them. In DNA, the CDR3 is TGCGCCAGCAGCCGGGACCGTAGGAACACCGGGGAGCTGTTTTTT. Translating gives CASSRDRRNTGELFF.

This clone has just a few counts. This sequence joins TRBV29-1 and TRBJ2-7, with D possibly TRBD2 on 5 matching bases. V was pared by 3 bases and J by 1 base, with 10 bases between. Germline V gene lookup returns CDR1 SQVTM and CDR2 ANQGSEA. CDR3 length: 13 amino acids. For the CDR3, the DNA is TGCAGCGTTGAGTCGGGATTTTCCTACGAGCAGTACTTC. The encoded protein is CSVESGFSYEQYF.

The rearrangement joins TRBV30 to TRBJ1-2; 9 nucleotides match TRBD1. V was clipped by 7 bases and J by 4 bases; unmatched bases: 10. The CDR3 sequence is 14 residues long. Germline lookup yields CDR1 GTSNPN and CDR2 SVGIG (reference sequence). The CDR3 nucleotides read TGTGCCTCTTCCCAACAGGGGGCCGTCTATGGCTACACCTTC. It yields the protein CASSQQGAVYGYTF.

The V call is TRBV11-2, the J call TRBJ2-7, with TRBD1 matching over 9 bases. Germline V gives CDR1 SGHAT, CDR2 FQNNGV. The CDR3 covers 16 residues. V gave up 1 base and J gave up 3 bases; unmatched junction bases: 7. The CDR3 reads CASSLVAGTGYYEQYF. The CDR3 coding sequence is TGTGCCAGCAGCTTAGTGGCCGGGACAGGGTACTACGAGCAGTACTTC.

V usage is TRBV18 and J usage is TRBJ2-2, with 8 bases identical to TRBD1. V lost 6 bases and J lost 1; bases outside the gene matches: 13. This CDR3 is 18 amino acids long. CDR1 and CDR2 (germline): KGHSH, LQKENI. CDR3 in amino acids: CASSMVGGGQVNTGELFF. The CDR3 nucleotides read TGTGCCAGCTCCATGGTCGGTGGGGGACAGGTGAACACCGGGGAGCTGTTTTTT. The entire variable domain, with the rest obtained from reference TRBV18 and TRBJ2-2, is as follows: NAGVMQNPRHLVRRRGQEARLRCSPMKGHSHVYWYRQLPEEGLKFMVYLQKENIIDESGMPKERFSAEFPKEGPSILRIQQVVRGDSAAYFCASSMVGGGQVNTGELFFGEGSRLTVL.

The rearrangement links TRBV9 to TRBJ2-3; tentative D call: TRBD1 (6 bases). Germline V gene data show CDR1 as SGDLS and CDR2 as YYNGEE. The V end lost 3 bases, the J end lost 0 bases, and 20 bases lay between the germline ends. There are 18 residues in the CDR3. CDR3 sequence (DNA): TGTGCCAGCAGCGCCTTGAGTGGGGGACACCAAAGCACAGATACGCAGTATTTT. It is translated as CASSALSGGHQSTDTQYF.

The J gene is TRBJ2-5, the V gene TRBV7-8; tentative D call: TRBD2 (6 bases). The CDR3 runs to 13 residues. Deletions cut 3 bases from V and 7 bases from J, with 12 bases between. Germline lookup yields CDR1 SGHVS and CDR2 FQNEAQ. The CDR3 region is CASSFGGYGTQYF. Written as DNA, the CDR3 is TGTGCCAGCAGCTTCGGAGGGTACGGGACCCAGTACTTC.